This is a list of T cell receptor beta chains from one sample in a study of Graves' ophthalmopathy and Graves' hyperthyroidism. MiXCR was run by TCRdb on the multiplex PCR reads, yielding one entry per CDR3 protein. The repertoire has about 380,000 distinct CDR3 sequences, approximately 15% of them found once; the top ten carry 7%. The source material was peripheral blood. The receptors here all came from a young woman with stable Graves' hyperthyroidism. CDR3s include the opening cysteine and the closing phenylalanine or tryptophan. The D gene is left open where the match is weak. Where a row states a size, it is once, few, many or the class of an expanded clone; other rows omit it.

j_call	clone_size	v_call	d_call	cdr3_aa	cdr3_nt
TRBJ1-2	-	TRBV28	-	CASSLAGLGYTF	TGTGCCAGCAGTTTGGCAGGGCTCGGCTACACCTTC
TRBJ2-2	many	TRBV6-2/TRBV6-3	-	CASSTNRELFF	TGTGCCAGCAGTACCAACCGGGAGCTGTTTTTT
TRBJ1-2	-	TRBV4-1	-	CASSHRTDYGYTF	TGCGCCAGCAGCCATCGGACAGACTATGGCTACACCTTC
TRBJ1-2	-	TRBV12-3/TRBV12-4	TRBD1	CATGQGNPGYTF	TGTGCCACGGGACAGGGTAATCCTGGCTACACCTTC
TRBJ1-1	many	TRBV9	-	CASSVRENTEAFF	TGTGCCAGCAGCGTGAGGGAGAACACTGAAGCTTTCTTT
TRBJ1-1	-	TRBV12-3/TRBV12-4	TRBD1	CASSSPGQNFEAFF	TGTGCCAGCAGTTCCCCGGGACAGAATTTCGAAGCTTTCTTT
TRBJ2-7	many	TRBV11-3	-	CASSSGRNSYEQYF	TGTGCCAGCAGCTCCGGACGAAACTCCTACGAGCAGTACTTC
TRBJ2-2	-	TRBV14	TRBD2	CASSQQSGLASGELFF	TGTGCCAGCAGCCAGCAATCGGGACTAGCGAGCGGGGAGCTGTTTTTT
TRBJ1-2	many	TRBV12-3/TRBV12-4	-	CASSSAGYYGYTF	TGTGCCAGCAGTTCGGCAGGGTACTATGGCTACACCTTC
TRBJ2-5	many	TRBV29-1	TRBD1	CSVGQLQETQYF	TGCAGCGTGGGACAGCTCCAAGAGACCCAGTACTTC
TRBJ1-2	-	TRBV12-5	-	CASGLADGNYGYTF	TGTGCTAGTGGTTTGGCGGACGGTAACTATGGCTACACCTTC
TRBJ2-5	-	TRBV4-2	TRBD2	CASTSKAGVGETQYF	TGTGCCAGCACGTCGAAGGCGGGGGTGGGTGAGACCCAGTACTTC
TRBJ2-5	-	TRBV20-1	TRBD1	CSAWGQGGETQYF	TGCAGTGCTTGGGGACAGGGGGGAGAGACCCAGTACTTC
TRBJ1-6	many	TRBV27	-	CASQRGTYNSPLHF	TGTGCCAGTCAAAGGGGCACCTATAATTCACCCCTCCACTTT
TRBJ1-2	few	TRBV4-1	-	CASSQDRGNGYTF	TGCGCCAGCAGCCAAGATAGGGGGAATGGCTACACCTTC
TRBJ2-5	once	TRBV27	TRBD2	CASSLKSGGPETQYF	TGTGCCAGCAGTTTAAAGTCGGGAGGGCCCGAGACCCAGTACTTC
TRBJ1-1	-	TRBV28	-	CASSATGPRGEAFF	TGTGCCAGCAGTGCGACAGGCCCCAGGGGTGAAGCTTTCTTT
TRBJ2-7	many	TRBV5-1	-	CASSARQGGGSYEQYF	TGCGCCAGCAGCGCCCGACAGGGAGGTGGGTCCTACGAGCAGTACTTC
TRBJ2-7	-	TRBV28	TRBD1	CASSDHGTGPYEQYF	TGTGCCAGCAGTGACCACGGGACAGGGCCCTACGAGCAGTACTTC
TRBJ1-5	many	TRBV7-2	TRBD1	CASSSQQGRQPQHF	TGTGCCAGCAGCTCCCAACAGGGGCGGCAGCCCCAGCATTTT